The clone carrying this T cell receptor (beta chain) was counted many times. Antigen specificity is unknown. This specimen comes from a study of T cell repertoires in cytomegalovirus infection. Study-level points and caveats: Identification of carriers of CMV plus the relevant HLA was achieved through cumulative public TCR beta family frequency. Clonotypes of TCR beta that were HLA-C-restricted and CMV-specific dominated the ex vivo response.

TCRdb reprocessed the reads via MiXCR and lists one record per CDR3 protein. The data show 150,000 or so distinct CDR3 sequences, about 6.3% seen once. Trimming shortened V by 5 bases and J by 4 bases, and 9 bases separated the two germline ends. CDR1 SGHTA and CDR2 FQGNSA come from the germline V gene. This CDR3 contains 12 residues. The sample was PBMCs. The receptor was isolated from a human donor in good health (CMV status not recorded). Some clones in this sample may be carry-over from other donors' samples. The chain has TRBV7-2 and TRBJ2-7; tentatively, D is TRBD1 (6 bases). CDR3 coding DNA: TGTGCCAGCAGCATACAGGGTTACGAGCAGTACTTC. Translated, it gives CASSIQGYEQYF.